This T cell receptor (beta chain) was found in a study of cytomegalovirus exposure and HLA in healthy donors. PCR employed 60 Vbeta and 13 Jbeta primers. Some clones are missing from TCRdb's copy, which holds only in-frame ones; the method was immunoSEQ multiplex PCR. Altogether some 110,000 clones are present, roughly a tenth being singletons, with the ten largest covering 3%. This clone was found a few times. This CDR3 spans 13 amino acids. Germline V gene lookup returns CDR1 SQVTM and CDR2 ANQGSEA. The V gene end was trimmed by 1 base and the J gene end by 1 base; junction bases not matched to a gene: 1.

The specimen was PBMCs. The chain links TRBV29-1 to TRBJ2-7; 7 bases map to TRBD1. This receptor was taken from a man under 40 in good health and CMV-seronegative. This chain's CDR3 is CSVEGGQSYEQYF. The CDR3 nucleotides read TGCAGCGTTGAAGGGGGACAGTCCTACGAGCAGTACTTC.